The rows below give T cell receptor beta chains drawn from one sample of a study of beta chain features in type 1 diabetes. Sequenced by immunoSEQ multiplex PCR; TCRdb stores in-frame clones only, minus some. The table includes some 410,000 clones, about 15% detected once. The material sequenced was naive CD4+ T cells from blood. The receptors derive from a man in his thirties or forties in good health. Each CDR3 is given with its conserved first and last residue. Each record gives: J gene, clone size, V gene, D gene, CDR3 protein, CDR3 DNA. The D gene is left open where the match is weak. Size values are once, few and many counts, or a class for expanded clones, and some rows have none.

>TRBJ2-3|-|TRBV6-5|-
CASSRTVGTDTQYF
TGTGCCAGCAGCCGGACTGTTGGGACAGATACGCAGTATTTT
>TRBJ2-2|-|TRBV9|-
CASNSGITGELFF
TGTGCCAGCAACAGCGGAATTACCGGGGAGCTGTTTTTT
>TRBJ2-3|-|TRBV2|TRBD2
CASSPTSGGRNYKDTQYF
TGTGCCAGCAGCCCAACTAGCGGGGGGCGGAACTATAAAGATACGCAGTATTTT
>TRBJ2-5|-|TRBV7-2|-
CASSLGSGETQYF
TGTGCCAGCAGCTTAGGAAGTGGTGAGACCCAGTACTTC
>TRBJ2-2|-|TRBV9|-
CASSVGGGRFGTGELFF
TGTGCCAGCAGCGTAGGCGGGGGCCGCTTTGGCACCGGGGAGCTGTTTTTT
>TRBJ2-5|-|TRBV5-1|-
CASSLEGAETQYF
TGCGCCAGCAGCCTCGAAGGGGCAGAGACCCAGTACTTC
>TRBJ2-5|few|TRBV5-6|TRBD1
CASSLDLGQGPSETQYF
TGTGCCAGCAGCTTGGATTTGGGACAGGGGCCCTCTGAGACCCAGTACTTC
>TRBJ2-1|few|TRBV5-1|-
CASSLGGNEQFF
TGCGCCAGCAGCTTGGGTGGCAATGAGCAGTTCTTC
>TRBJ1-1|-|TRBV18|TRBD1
CASSSRDSKYTEAFF
TGTGCCAGCTCATCACGGGACAGTAAATACACTGAAGCTTTCTTT
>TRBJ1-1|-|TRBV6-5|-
CASGGGTEAFF
TGTGCCAGCGGCGGCGGCACTGAAGCTTTCTTT
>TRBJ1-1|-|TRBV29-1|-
CSVEGRVETEASF
TGCAGCGTTGAGGGCAGGGTGGAAACTGAAGCTTCCTTT
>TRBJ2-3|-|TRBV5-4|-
CASSLARELSDTQYF
TGTGCCAGCAGCTTGGCCAGGGAGTTATCGGATACGCAGTATTTT
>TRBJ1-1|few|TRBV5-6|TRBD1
CASRNVWDRGGKATEAFF
TGTGCCAGCAGGAATGTCTGGGACAGGGGAGGGAAGGCCACTGAAGCTTTCTTT
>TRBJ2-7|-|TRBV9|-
CASSVGGSSAYEQYF
TGTGCCAGCAGCGTAGGCGGGTCCTCAGCCTACGAGCAGTACTTC
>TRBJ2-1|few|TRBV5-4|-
CASSPWTSRYNEQFF
TGTGCCAGCAGCCCGTGGACTTCGCGATACAATGAGCAGTTCTTC
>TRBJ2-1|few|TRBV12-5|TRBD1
CASNSGTGGYNEQFF
TGTGCTAGCAATTCCGGGACAGGGGGCTACAATGAGCAGTTCTTC
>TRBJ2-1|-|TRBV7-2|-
CASSSDSSYNEQFF
TGTGCCAGCAGCTCGGACAGCTCCTACAATGAGCAGTTCTTC
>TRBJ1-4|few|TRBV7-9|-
CASSLYGQEKLFF
TGTGCCAGCAGCTTATACGGGCAGGAAAAACTGTTTTTT
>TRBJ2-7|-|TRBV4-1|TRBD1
CASSHLIQGTYSYEQYF
TGCGCCAGCAGCCATCTCATACAGGGGACCTACTCCTACGAGCAGTACTTC
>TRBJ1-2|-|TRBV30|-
CAWSVSRTLNYGYTF
TGTGCCTGGAGTGTATCACGAACACTCAACTATGGCTACACCTTC
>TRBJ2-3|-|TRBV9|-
CASSVEVDTQYF
TGTGCCAGCAGCGTAGAAGTGGATACGCAGTATTTT
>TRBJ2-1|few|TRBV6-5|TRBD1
CASSRGQDYNEQFF
TGTGCCAGCAGCCGAGGACAGGACTACAATGAGCAGTTCTTC
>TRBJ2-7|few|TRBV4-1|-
CASSQAGHYSYEQYF
TGCGCCAGCAGCCAAGCGGGACACTACTCCTACGAGCAGTACTTC
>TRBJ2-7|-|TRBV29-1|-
CSASTGMYEQYF
TGCAGCGCCAGCACAGGCATGTACGAGCAGTACTTC
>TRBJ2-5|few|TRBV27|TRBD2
CASRGLAGVETQYF
TGTGCCAGCAGGGGGCTAGCGGGGGTGGAGACCCAGTACTTC
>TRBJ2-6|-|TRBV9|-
CASSVVRGGRSSGANVLTF
TGTGCCAGCAGCGTAGTCCGAGGGGGAAGGAGCTCTGGGGCCAACGTCCTGACTTTC
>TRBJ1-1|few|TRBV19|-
CASSIDRGTEAFF
TGTGCCAGTAGTATAGATCGTGGGACTGAAGCTTTCTTT
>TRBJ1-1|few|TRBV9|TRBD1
CASTVVDRVETEAFF
TGTGCCAGCACGGTTGTAGACAGGGTCGAAACTGAAGCTTTCTTT
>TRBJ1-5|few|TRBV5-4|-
CASSLAGYNQPQHF
TGTGCCAGCAGCTTGGCCGGGTACAATCAGCCCCAGCATTTT
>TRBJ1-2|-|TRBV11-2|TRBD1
CASSLDRGYGYTF
TGTGCCAGCAGCCTAGACAGGGGCTATGGCTACACCTTC
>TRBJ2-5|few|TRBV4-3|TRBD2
CASSQDPAGGVETQYF
TGCGCCAGCAGCCAAGATCCGGCGGGGGGGGTAGAGACCCAGTACTTC
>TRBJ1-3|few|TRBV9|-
CASSLGKGNTIYF
TGTGCCAGCTCCCTCGGGAAAGGAAACACCATATATTTT